These 3 T cell receptor beta chains came from one sample sequenced in a study of T cell responses to AZD1222 COVID-19 vaccine. Profiling relied on immunoSEQ multiplex PCR, and the TCRdb table lists in-frame clones only, not all of them. The table includes over 100,000 clones, roughly 85% detected once. This sample comprised peripheral blood, obtained 28 days after the second dose of the MenACWY control vaccine. These receptors were obtained from an adult who received the MenACWY meningococcal vaccine as a control.

This chain joins TRBV3-1 (or the pseudogene TRBV3-2) and TRBJ1-5; D uncertain. There are 16 residues in the CDR3. Germline V gene sequence: CDR1 LGHDT, CDR2 YNNKEL (reference sequence). The germline V and J ends were trimmed by 1 base and 2 bases, with 12 bases remaining between them. CDR3 DNA sequence: TGTGCCAGCAGCCAAGGGGCGGGTTTTGGCAATCAGCCCCAGCATTTT. Its protein is CASSQGAGFGNQPQHF.

The chain has TRBV6-2 or TRBV6-3 and TRBJ2-1; either TRBD1 or TRBD2 may fit D (5 bases each). Germline assignment: CDR1 MNHEY and CDR2 SVGEGT. Trimming pared 2 bases from V and 1 base from J, leaving 6 bases between. This CDR3 has 14 amino acids. CDR3 in amino acids: CASSYGGSYNEQFF. In nucleotides, the CDR3 is TGTGCCAGCAGTTACGGGGGATCCTACAATGAGCAGTTCTTC.

The rearrangement uses TRBV6-5 and TRBJ1-1; D is perhaps TRBD1 (5 bases). V lost 3 bases and J lost 1, with 9 bases in between. Germline V gene sequence: CDR1 MNHEY, CDR2 SVGAGI. This CDR3 region has 14 residues. The CDR3 bases are TGTGCCAGCAGTTATTCGACAGCGAACACTGAAGCTTTCTTT. It yields the protein CASSYSTANTEAFF.